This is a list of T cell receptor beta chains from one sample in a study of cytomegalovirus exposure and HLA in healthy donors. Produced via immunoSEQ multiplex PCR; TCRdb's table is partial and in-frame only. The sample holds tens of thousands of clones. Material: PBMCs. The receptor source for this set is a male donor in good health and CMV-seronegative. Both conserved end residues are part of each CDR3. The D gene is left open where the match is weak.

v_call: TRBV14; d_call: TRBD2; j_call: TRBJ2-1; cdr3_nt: TGTGCCAGCAGCCCCTGGACTAGCGGGAATTCATGGTTCTTC; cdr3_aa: CASSPWTSGNSWFF
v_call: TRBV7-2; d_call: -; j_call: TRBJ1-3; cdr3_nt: TGTGCCAGCAGCCCCACAGGGACATCTGGGAACACCATATATTTT; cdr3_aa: CASSPTGTSGNTIYF
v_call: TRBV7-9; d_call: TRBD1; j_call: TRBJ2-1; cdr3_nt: TGTGCCAGCAGCGATACAGGGGAATCTTTCTTC; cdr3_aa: CASSDTGESFF
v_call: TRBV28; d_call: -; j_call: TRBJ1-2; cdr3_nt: TGTGCCAGCACCTGGGGGGGGGTGGGAGAGGGCTACACCTTC; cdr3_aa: CASTWGGVGEGYTF
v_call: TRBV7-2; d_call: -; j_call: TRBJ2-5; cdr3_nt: TGTGCCAGCAGCTTAGCGTCGGGGGTGGGGCTTGGGTCCCAGTACTTC; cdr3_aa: CASSLASGVGLGSQYF
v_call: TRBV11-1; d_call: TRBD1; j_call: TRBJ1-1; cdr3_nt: TGTGCCAGCAGCTTAGTAAGGGGGCGGCGCACTGAAGCTTTCTTT; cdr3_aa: CASSLVRGRRTEAFF
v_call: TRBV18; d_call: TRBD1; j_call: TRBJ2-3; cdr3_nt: TGTGCCAGCTCACGGACTGACAGGGGCTCTAGCACAGATACGCAGTATTTT; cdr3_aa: CASSRTDRGSSTDTQYF
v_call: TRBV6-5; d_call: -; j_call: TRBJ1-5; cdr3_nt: TGTGCCAGCAGACCCGGGACATGGGCCAATCAGCTCCAGCATTTT; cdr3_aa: CASRPGTWANQLQHF
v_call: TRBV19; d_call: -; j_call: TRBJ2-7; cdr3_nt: TGTGCCAGTAGTATAGACAGCGGTGCCTACGAGCAGTACTTC; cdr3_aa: CASSIDSGAYEQYF
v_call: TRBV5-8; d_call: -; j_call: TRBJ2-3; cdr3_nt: TGTGCCAGCAGCTTAGCTCAGGGGTCAAGCACAGATACGCAGTATTTT; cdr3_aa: CASSLAQGSSTDTQYF
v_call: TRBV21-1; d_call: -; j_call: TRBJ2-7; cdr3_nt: TGTGCCAGCACTCCTAATGCGGGGCCCCAGACCCTCGCCTACGAGCAGTACTTC; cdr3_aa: CASTPNAGPQTLAYEQYF
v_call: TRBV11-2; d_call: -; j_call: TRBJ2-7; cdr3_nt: TGTGCCAGCAGCTTAATCGGGGGGCTGGGCGAGCAGTACTTC; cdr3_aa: CASSLIGGLGEQYF
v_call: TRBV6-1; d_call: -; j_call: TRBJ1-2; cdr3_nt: TGTGCCAGCAGTGACCCCACAGCTCTCCCCGGCTACACCTTC; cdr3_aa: CASSDPTALPGYTF
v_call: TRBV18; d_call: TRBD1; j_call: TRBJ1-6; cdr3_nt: TGTGCCAGCTCACCGGACAGGGGCTATAATTCACCCCTCCACTTT; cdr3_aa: CASSPDRGYNSPLHF